The 20 T cell receptor beta chains below all came from one sample that was sequenced in a study of OX40 agonist ivuxolimab in advanced cancers. Profiled with immunoSEQ multiplex PCR; TCRdb holds only in-frame clones, not every one. The sample holds 11,000 to 15,000 clones; 85% to 95% are singletons and the top ten take about 22%. Sequenced here: CD4+ or CD8+ T cells sorted from blood, sampled in a trial of the OX40 agonist ivuxolimab. Receptors originate from an adult with an advanced solid tumor such as melanoma, head and neck, liver or kidney cancer.

The genes are TRBV6-6 and TRBJ1-5, with D perhaps matching TRBD1 (5 bases). Germline V gene data show CDR1 as MNHNY and CDR2 as SVGAGI (reference sequence). The CDR3 is 16 amino acids. Trimming shortened V by 7 bases and J by 4 bases, and 20 bases separated the two germline ends. CDR3 sequence (DNA): TGTGCCAGCACCCCGTTTTTGGGAGGGGTGAATCAGCCCCAGCATTTT. Translating gives CASTPFLGGVNQPQHF.

This clone is large in the sample. This rearrangement joins TRBV7-6 to TRBJ1-1; 8 bases agree with TRBD1. V was pared by 5 bases and J by 4 bases, with 18 bases of the junction left unmatched. Germline V lookup: CDR1 SGHVS, CDR2 FNYEAQ. The CDR3 is made up of 18 amino acids. CDR3 in amino acids: CASSLSAGGLREFTEAFF. The CDR3 DNA sequence: TGTGCCAGCAGCCTATCCGCAGGGGGCTTGAGGGAATTCACTGAAGCTTTCTTT.

The chain uses TRBV7-2 and TRBJ2-2; tentative D call: TRBD2 (6 bases). Germline V gene sequence: CDR1 SGHTA, CDR2 FQGNSA. This CDR3 region has 14 residues. V dropped 3 bases and J dropped 7 bases, with 12 bases sitting between them. This CDR3 is CASSFIGGGGELFF. CDR3 bases: TGTGCCAGCAGCTTCATCGGGGGAGGCGGGGAGCTGTTTTTT.

This chain links TRBV18 with TRBJ2-1, with TRBD2 matching over 7 bases. The CDR3 extends over 15 amino acids. Trimming removed 4 bases from V and 6 bases from J; junction bases left unmatched: 9. Germline V gene lookup returns CDR1 KGHSH and CDR2 LQKENI. The CDR3 region is CASSQTSSVGNEQFF. The CDR3 DNA follows: TGTGCCAGCTCACAGACTAGCTCCGTGGGCAATGAGCAGTTCTTC.

The chain employs TRBV28 and TRBJ2-1; a possible D gene is TRBD2 (5 bases). Trimming pared 3 bases from V and 8 bases from J, leaving 8 bases between. In germline, CDR1 is MDHEN, CDR2 SYDVKM. The CDR3 consists of 12 residues. CDR3 protein: CASSFPRDEQFF. The CDR3 region has the DNA TGTGCCAGCAGTTTCCCGAGGGATGAGCAGTTCTTC.

V usage is TRBV28 and J usage is TRBJ1-5; D unresolved. Trimming took 2 bases from V and 2 from J, leaving 16 bases between them. CDR3 length: 17 amino acids. The V gene's germline CDR1 is MDHEN and CDR2 SYDVKM. CDR3 protein: CASSLGTPLPGNQPQHF. The DNA for the CDR3 is TGTGCCAGCAGTTTAGGTACCCCTCTTCCGGGCAATCAGCCCCAGCATTTT.

V and J are TRBV7-6 and TRBJ2-6, with 10 bases aligning to TRBD1. V trimming: 6 bases; J trimming: 0 bases; junction bases outside the gene matches: 5. The CDR3 consists of 17 residues. Germline V CDR1 and CDR2: SGHVS, FNYEAQ. CDR3 in amino acids: CASRPGTGVSGANVLTF. In DNA, the CDR3 is TGTGCCAGCAGACCCGGGACAGGGGTCTCTGGGGCCAACGTCCTGACTTTC.

This chain uses TRBV27 with TRBJ2-7; no clear D. Germline V gene sequence: CDR1 MNHEY, CDR2 SMNVEV (reference sequence). The CDR3 contains 12 residues. V lost 6 bases and J lost 6, with 12 bases in between. Here the CDR3 DNA reads TGTGCCAGCAGCCCCATCCTGGGCGAGCAGTACTTC. Amino acid sequence: CASSPILGEQYF.

This CDR3 reads CASSYSPFNTDTQYF. The CDR3 region has the DNA TGTGCCAGCAGTTACTCTCCCTTCAACACAGATACGCAGTATTTT. This chain connects TRBV6-6 to TRBJ2-3, with D hard to call. The germline CDR1 and CDR2 sequences are MNHNY and SVGAGI (reference sequence). Trimming left V 0 bases short and J 2 bases short, with 9 bases between. The length of the CDR3 is 15 residues.

This chain connects TRBV19 to TRBJ1-5, with a possible D match to TRBD1 (5 bases). This CDR3 comprises 14 residues. Trimming pared 10 bases from V and 3 bases from J, leaving 16 bases between. The germline V gene encodes CDR1 LNHDA and CDR2 SQIVND (reference sequence). CDR3 sequence reads: CATIAQGLNQPQHF. For the CDR3, the DNA is TGTGCCACCATCGCCCAGGGCCTCAATCAGCCCCAGCATTTT.

J is TRBJ2-7 and V is TRBV28; D might be TRBD1 (6 bases). This CDR3 has 13 residues. The V gene lost 5 bases and the J gene lost 7 bases, with 15 bases spanning the gap. CDR1 is MDHEN, CDR2 SYDVKM, per germline. The CDR3 coding sequence is TGTGCCAGCAGTCCTCCCACAGGGAATGAGCAGTACTTC. Translated: CASSPPTGNEQYF.

CDR3 nucleotide sequence: TGCGCCAGCAGTGATGGGGGCTACAATGAGCAGTTCTTC. This encodes CASSDGGYNEQFF. V is TRBV10-1 and J is TRBJ2-1; the D call may be TRBD1 or TRBD2 (5 bases each). Trimming removed 3 bases at V and 3 bases at J, with 6 bases between. This CDR3 is 13 amino acids long. CDR1 WNHNN and CDR2 SYGVQD come from the germline V gene (reference sequence).

V gene TRBV30 combines with J gene TRBJ1-2; D call uncertain. The germline V gene has CDR1 GTSNPN and CDR2 SVGIG (reference sequence). The CDR3 totals 17 residues. The germline V and J ends were trimmed by 0 bases and 5 bases, with 22 bases remaining between them. The CDR3 nucleotides are TGTGCCTGGAGTGTACCGGCCCGGCTAATAGTGCGATATGGCTACACCTTC. Protein: CAWSVPARLIVRYGYTF. Looking up the rest from reference TRBV30 and TRBJ1-2 gives the full variable domain: SQTIHQWPATLVQPVGSPLSLECTVEGTSNPNLYWYRQAAGRGLQLLFYSVGIGQISSEVPQNLSASRPQDRQFILSSKKLLLSDSGFYLCAWSVPARLIVRYGYTFGSGTRLTVV.

The chain has TRBV2 and TRBJ1-5, with D hard to call. The CDR3 length is 12 residues. Germline V gene data show CDR1 as SNHLY and CDR2 as FYNNEI. Trimming stripped 1 base from V and 5 bases from J, with 3 bases between. CDR3 loop: CASSEGDQPQHF. The CDR3 DNA reads as TGTGCCAGCAGTGAAGGGGATCAGCCCCAGCATTTT.

The chain has TRBV4-2 and TRBJ1-1; D is undetermined. V was clipped by 1 base and J by 2 bases, with 11 bases between them. The germline V gene has CDR1 LGHNA and CDR2 YNFKEQ. CDR3 length: 15 residues. The CDR3: CASSQVGNVNTEAFF. CDR3 sequence (DNA): TGTGCCAGCAGCCAAGTGGGTAACGTCAACACTGAAGCTTTCTTT.

The rearrangement links TRBV28 to TRBJ2-7; either TRBD1 or TRBD2 may supply D (5 bases each). Germline V CDR1 and CDR2: MDHEN, SYDVKM. Trimming took off 8 bases at V and 6 bases at J, with 5 bases between the two ends. The CDR3 runs 9 residues. CDR3 coding DNA: TGTGCCAGCGGGGGCGAGCAGTACTTC. This translates into CASGGEQYF.

This chain links TRBV15 with TRBJ1-4; 7 positions agree with TRBD1. The germline V gene encodes CDR1 LNHNV and CDR2 YYDKDF (reference sequence). The CDR3 consists of 16 residues. Trimming removed 0 bases from V and 8 bases from J; junction bases left unmatched: 9. The CDR3 sequence: CATSRDVGGVGEKLFF. The CDR3 region has the DNA TGTGCCACCAGCAGAGATGTAGGGGGCGTCGGCGAAAAACTGTTTTTT.

This clone has a single count. The rearrangement joins TRBV9 to TRBJ2-6, with D maybe TRBD1 (6 bases). Germline-derived CDR1 and CDR2 are SGDLS and YYNGEE. The V end was cut by 0 bases, the J end by 0 bases, with 13 bases between. The CDR3 loop spans 18 amino acids. CDR3 in DNA: TGTGCCAGCAGCGTAGGAGGACAGCCCCGCTCTGGGGCCAACGTCCTGACTTTC. Protein product: CASSVGGQPRSGANVLTF.

On this clone itself: This sample includes further DNA sequences coding for the same CDR3. The CDR3 DNA sequence: TGTGCCAGCGGCGCTATATTCCGGGACAGGGTGTACAATGAGCAGTTCTTC. Translating it yields CASGAIFRDRVYNEQFF. The genes are TRBV11-2 and TRBJ2-1, with TRBD1 matching over 9 bases. CDR3 length: 17 residues. CDR1 and CDR2 from the germline V gene are SGHAT and FQNNGV. With V trimmed by 8 bases and J by 4 bases, 15 bases remained unmatched.

The chain is built from TRBV28 and TRBJ1-1; D call uncertain. The V gene lost 3 bases and the J gene lost 7 bases, with 6 bases spanning the gap. The germline gives CDR1 MDHEN, CDR2 SYDVKM. The CDR3 spans 11 residues. CDR3 nucleotide sequence: TGTGCCAGCAGTTTTCAGGTTGAAGCTTTCTTT. Protein product: CASSFQVEAFF. Full variable domain (missing parts from reference TRBV28 and TRBJ1-1): DVKVTQSSRYLVKRTGEKVFLECVQDMDHENMFWYRQDPGLGLRLIYFSYDVKMKEKGDIPEGYSVSREKKERFSLILESASTNQTSMYLCASSFQVEAFFGQGTRLTVV.